The rows below give T cell receptor beta chains drawn from one sample of a study of OX40 agonist ivuxolimab in advanced cancers. Profiling relied on immunoSEQ multiplex PCR, and the TCRdb table lists in-frame clones only, not all of them. The data contain about 36,000 clones, 74% of them singletons. This sample comprised CD4+ or CD8+ T cells sorted from blood, obtained in a trial of the OX40 agonist ivuxolimab. The source is an adult with an advanced solid tumor such as melanoma, head and neck, liver or kidney cancer. CDR3s include the opening cysteine and the closing phenylalanine or tryptophan. Fields, in order: V gene, J gene, D gene, clone size, CDR3 DNA, CDR3 protein. A D gene is named only where the DNA matches it firmly. Some rows mark clone size as missing; the rest say once, few, many or name a class of expanded clone.

TRBV7-2	TRBJ2-2	.	.	TGTGCCAGCAGCCCGACTATTTCCGGGGAGCTGTTTTTT	CASSPTISGELFF
TRBV18	TRBJ1-1	TRBD1	.	TGTGCCAGCTCAACGGGACAGGGAAGCAGGACTGAAGCTTTCTTT	CASSTGQGSRTEAFF
TRBV9	TRBJ2-7	TRBD1	few	TGTGCCAGCAAGGGGACAGGGAAGTTCTACGAGCAGTACTTC	CASKGTGKFYEQYF
TRBV4-1	TRBJ2-1	.	.	TGCGCCAGCAGCCAAGTGGCGCAGGTCTACAATGAGCAGTTCTTC	CASSQVAQVYNEQFF
TRBV6-5	TRBJ2-7	TRBD2	.	TGTGCCAGCAGGGGACTAGCAGCCCACGAGCAGTACTTC	CASRGLAAHEQYF
TRBV6-5	TRBJ2-2	.	.	TGTGCCAGCAGTTACGGGGCAGCCACCGGGGAGCTGTTTTTT	CASSYGAATGELFF
TRBV4-2	TRBJ1-1	TRBD1	few	TGTGCCAGCAGCCGACAGGGTCGAGCTTTCTTT	CASSRQGRAFF
TRBV7-6	TRBJ2-5	.	once	TGTGCCAGCAGCTCCAACCTTATGGAGACCCAGTACTTC	CASSSNLMETQYF
TRBV6-1	TRBJ1-5	.	.	TGTGCCAGCAGTGAAACAGGTGATCAGCCCCAGCATTTT	CASSETGDQPQHF
TRBV2	TRBJ1-5	.	.	TGTGCCAGCAGTAAGGGGGGATCAAAAGGCAATCAGCCCCAGCATTTT	CASSKGGSKGNQPQHF
TRBV28	TRBJ1-4	.	.	TGTGCCAGCAGTTTAGCCCCTCCGAGGGAAAAACTGTTTTTT	CASSLAPPREKLFF
TRBV9	TRBJ1-1	.	.	TGTGCCAGCAGCGTAGAAGGGACCGGCACTGAAGCTTTCTTT	CASSVEGTGTEAFF
TRBV12-5	TRBJ2-3	.	.	TGTGCTAGTGGTACCACAGATACGCAGTATTTT	CASGTTDTQYF
TRBV2	TRBJ2-6	TRBD2	.	TGTGCCAGCAGGTTAAGGTACGGGGGGACCAGCTCTGGGGCCAACGTCCTGACTTTC	CASRLRYGGTSSGANVLTF